This note documents a single T cell receptor beta chain sequence. Each donor supplied 7.5 to 10 milliliters of peripheral blood. Germline CDR1 and CDR2: MNHEY and SMNVEV (reference sequence). Trimming pared 3 bases from V and 0 bases from J, leaving 11 bases between. This CDR3 comprises 15 residues. The data derive from a study of blood T cells in healthy people across ages. A sample-barcoded 5' primer and a J-beta primer mix were used in a second PCR of roughly 7 to 12 cycles. TCRdb recomputed calls from the 5' RACE reads with MiXCR, one row per CDR3 protein. The table records approximately 770,000 distinct CDR3 sequences, nearly 60% of them present only once.

Sequences were obtained from blood. This chain links TRBV27 with TRBJ1-1; unclear D gene. The receptor's source is a man younger than 40 in good health. CDR3: CASSFAGNMNTEAFF. CDR3 DNA sequence: TGTGCCAGCAGTTTCGCGGGCAACATGAACACTGAAGCTTTCTTT.